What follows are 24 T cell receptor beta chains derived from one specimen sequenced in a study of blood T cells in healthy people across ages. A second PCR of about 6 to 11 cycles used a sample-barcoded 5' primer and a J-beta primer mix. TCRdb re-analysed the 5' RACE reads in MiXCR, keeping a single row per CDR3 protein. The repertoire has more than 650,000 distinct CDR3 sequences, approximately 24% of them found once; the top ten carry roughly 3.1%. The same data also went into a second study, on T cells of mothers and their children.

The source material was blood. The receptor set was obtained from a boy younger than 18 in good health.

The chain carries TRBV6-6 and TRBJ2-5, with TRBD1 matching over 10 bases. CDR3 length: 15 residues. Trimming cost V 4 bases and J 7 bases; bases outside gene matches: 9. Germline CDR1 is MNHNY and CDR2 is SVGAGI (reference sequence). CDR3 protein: CASSLPGTGAGTQYF. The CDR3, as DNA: TGTGCCAGCAGTTTACCCGGGACAGGGGCTGGGACCCAGTACTTC.

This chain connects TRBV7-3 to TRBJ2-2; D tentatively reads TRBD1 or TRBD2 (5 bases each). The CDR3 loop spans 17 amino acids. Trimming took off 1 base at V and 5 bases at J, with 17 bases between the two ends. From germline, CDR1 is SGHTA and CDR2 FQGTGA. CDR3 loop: CASSLISGTGPTGELFF. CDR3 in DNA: TGTGCCAGCAGCTTAATTTCAGGGACGGGTCCGACCGGGGAGCTGTTTTTT.

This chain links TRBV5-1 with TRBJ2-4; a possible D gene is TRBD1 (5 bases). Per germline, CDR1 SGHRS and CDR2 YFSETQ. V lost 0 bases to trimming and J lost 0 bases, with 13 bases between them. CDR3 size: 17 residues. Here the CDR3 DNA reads TGCGCCAGCAGCTTGGGGGCTCAGGGAAGAGCCAAAAACATTCAGTACTTC. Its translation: CASSLGAQGRAKNIQYF.

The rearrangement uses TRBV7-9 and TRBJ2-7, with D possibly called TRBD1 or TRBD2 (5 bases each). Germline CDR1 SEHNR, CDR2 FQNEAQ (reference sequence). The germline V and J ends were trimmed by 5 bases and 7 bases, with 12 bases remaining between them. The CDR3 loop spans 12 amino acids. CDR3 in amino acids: CASSPWDGEQYF. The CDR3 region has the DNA TGTGCCAGCAGCCCATGGGACGGGGAGCAGTACTTC.

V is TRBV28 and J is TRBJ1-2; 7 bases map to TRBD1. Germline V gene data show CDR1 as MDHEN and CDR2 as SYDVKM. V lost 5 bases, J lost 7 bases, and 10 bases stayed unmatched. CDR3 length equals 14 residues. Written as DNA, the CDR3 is TGTGCCAGCAGTCCAATACAGGGGACGCCTGGCTACACCTTC. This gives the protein CASSPIQGTPGYTF.

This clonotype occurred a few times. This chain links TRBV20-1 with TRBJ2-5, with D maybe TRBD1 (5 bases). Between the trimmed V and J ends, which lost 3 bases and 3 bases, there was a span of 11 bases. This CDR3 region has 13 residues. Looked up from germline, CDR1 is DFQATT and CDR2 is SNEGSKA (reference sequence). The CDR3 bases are TGCAGTGCTAGGTTGGGCAGGGAAGAGACCCAGTACTTC. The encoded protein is CSARLGREETQYF.

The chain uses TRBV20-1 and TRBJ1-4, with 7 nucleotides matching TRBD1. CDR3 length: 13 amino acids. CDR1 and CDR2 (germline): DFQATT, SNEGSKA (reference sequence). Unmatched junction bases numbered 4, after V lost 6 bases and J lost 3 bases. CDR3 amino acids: CSAPQGSNEKLFF. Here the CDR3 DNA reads TGCAGTGCGCCACAGGGGTCTAATGAAAAACTGTTTTTT.

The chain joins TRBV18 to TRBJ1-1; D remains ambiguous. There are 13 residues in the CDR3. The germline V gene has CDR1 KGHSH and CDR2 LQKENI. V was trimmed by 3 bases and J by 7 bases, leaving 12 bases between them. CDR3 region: CASSPGSLLEAFF. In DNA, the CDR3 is TGTGCCAGCTCACCGGGATCCCTCCTTGAAGCTTTCTTT.

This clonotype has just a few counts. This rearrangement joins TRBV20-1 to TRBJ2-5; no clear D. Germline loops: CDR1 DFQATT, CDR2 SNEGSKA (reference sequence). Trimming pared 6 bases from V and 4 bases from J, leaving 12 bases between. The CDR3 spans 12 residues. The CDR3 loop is CSASAKGETQYF. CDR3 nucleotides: TGCAGTGCGTCGGCTAAGGGAGAGACCCAGTACTTC.

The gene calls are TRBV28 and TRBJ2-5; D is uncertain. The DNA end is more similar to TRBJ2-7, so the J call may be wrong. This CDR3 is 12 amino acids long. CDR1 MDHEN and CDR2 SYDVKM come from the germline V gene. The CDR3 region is CASSLIPNEQYF. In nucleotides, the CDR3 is TGTGCCAGCAGTTTAATACCCAACGAGCAGTACTTC.

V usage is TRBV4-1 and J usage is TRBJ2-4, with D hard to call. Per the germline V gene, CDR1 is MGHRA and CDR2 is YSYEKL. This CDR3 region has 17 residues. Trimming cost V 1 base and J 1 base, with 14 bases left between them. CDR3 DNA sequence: TGCGCCAGCAGCCAAGGGCCAGCGACCGGGGCCAAAAACATTCAGTACTTC. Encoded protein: CASSQGPATGAKNIQYF.

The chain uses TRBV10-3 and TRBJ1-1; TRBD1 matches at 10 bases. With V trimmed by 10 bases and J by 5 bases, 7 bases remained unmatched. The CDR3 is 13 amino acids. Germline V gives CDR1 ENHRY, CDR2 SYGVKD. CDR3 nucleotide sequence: TGTGCCACCGTAGGACAGGGGGTTACTGAAGCTTTCTTT. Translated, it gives CATVGQGVTEAFF.

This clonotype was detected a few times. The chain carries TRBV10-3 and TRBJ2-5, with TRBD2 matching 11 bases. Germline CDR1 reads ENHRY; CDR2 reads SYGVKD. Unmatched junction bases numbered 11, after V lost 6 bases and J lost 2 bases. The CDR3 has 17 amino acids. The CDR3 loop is CAIRDKTSGAHQETQYF. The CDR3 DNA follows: TGTGCCATCAGGGATAAGACTAGCGGGGCACATCAAGAGACCCAGTACTTC.

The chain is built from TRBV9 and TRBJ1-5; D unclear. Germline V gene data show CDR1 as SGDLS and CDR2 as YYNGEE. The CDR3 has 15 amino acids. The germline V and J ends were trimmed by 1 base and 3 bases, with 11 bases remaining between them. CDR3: CASSVSSGDNQPQHF. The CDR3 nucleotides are TGTGCCAGCAGCGTATCTTCCGGGGACAATCAGCCCCAGCATTTT. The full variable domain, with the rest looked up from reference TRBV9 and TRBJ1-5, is DSGVTQTPKHLITATGQRVTLRCSPRSGDLSVYWYQQSLDQGLQFLIQYYNGEERAKGNILERFSAQQFPDLHSELNLSSLELGDSALYFCASSVSSGDNQPQHFGDGTRLSIL.

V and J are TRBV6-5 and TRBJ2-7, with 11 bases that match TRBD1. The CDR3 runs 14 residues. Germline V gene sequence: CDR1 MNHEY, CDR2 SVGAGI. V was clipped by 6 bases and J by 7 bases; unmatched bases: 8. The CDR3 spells CASRGQGAIREQYF. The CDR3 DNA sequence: TGTGCCAGCAGAGGACAGGGGGCCATACGGGAGCAGTACTTC.

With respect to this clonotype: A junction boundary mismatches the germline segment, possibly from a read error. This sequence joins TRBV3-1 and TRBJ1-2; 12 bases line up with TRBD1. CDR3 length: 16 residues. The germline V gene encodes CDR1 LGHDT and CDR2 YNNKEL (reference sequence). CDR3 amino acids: CASSRGTGTGGRGCTF. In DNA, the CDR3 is TGTGCCAGCAGCCGCGGGACCGGGACAGGGGGCCGAGGCTGCACCTTC.

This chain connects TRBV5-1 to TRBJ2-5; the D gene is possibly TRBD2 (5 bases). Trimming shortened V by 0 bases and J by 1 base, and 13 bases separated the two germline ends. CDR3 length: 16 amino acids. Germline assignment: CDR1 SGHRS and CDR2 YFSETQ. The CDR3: CASSLGVQRAQETQYF. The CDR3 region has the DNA TGCGCCAGCAGCTTGGGCGTACAGAGGGCCCAAGAGACCCAGTACTTC.

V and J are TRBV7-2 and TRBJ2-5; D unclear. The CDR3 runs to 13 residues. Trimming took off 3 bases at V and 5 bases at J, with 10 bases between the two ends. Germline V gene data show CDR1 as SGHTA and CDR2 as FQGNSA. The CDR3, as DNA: TGTGCCAGCAGCTTGACAAGGTCGGAGACCCAGTACTTC. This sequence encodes CASSLTRSETQYF.

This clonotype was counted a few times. In nucleotides, the CDR3 is TGTGCCAGCAGCAGATTAGTGTTAGAGCAGTTCTTC. Protein sequence: CASSRLVLEQFF. The V gene is TRBV21-1, the J gene TRBJ2-1. TRBV21-1 is a known pseudogene. The CDR3 has 12 amino acids.

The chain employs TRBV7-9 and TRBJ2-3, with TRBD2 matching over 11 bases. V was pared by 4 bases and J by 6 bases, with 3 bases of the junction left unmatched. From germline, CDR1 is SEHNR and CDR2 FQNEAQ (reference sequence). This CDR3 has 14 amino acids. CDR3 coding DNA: TGTGCCAGCAGCTCCGGGACTAGCGGTGATACGCAGTATTTT. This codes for CASSSGTSGDTQYF.

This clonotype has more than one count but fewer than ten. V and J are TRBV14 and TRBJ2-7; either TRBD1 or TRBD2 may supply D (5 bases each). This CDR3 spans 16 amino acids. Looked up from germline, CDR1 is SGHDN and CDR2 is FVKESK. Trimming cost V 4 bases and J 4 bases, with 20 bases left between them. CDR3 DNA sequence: TGTGCCAGCAGCCCAAGCCAGGGACCACGGAAATACGAGCAGTACTTC. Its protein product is CASSPSQGPRKYEQYF. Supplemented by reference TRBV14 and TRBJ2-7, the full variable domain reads EAGVTQFPSHSVIEKGQTVTLRCDPISGHDNLYWYRRVMGKEIKFLLHFVKESKQDESGMPNNRFLAERTGGTYSTLKVQPAELEDSGVYFCASSPSQGPRKYEQYFGPGTRLTVT.

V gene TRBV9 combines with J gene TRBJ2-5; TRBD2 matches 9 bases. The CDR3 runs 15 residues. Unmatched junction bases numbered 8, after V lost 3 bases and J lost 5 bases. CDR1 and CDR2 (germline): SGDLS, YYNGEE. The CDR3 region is CASSERGLAQETQYF. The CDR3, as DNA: TGTGCCAGCAGCGAGCGGGGACTAGCTCAGGAGACCCAGTACTTC.

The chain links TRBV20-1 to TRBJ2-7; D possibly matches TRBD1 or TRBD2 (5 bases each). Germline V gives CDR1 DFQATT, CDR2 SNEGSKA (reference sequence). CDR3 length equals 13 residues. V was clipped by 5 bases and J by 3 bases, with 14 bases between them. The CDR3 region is CSAALRGGYEQYF. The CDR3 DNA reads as TGCAGTGCTGCCCTACGGGGCGGCTACGAGCAGTACTTC.

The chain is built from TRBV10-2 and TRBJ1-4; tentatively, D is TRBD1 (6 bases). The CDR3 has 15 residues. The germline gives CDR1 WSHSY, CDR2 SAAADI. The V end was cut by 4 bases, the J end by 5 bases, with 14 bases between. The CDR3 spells CASSAGRRGNEKLFF. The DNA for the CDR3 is TGCGCCAGCAGTGCGGGCCGCAGGGGCAATGAAAAACTGTTTTTT.